This T cell receptor beta chain comes out of a study of T cell responses to AZD1222 COVID-19 vaccine. Method: immunoSEQ multiplex PCR; TCRdb's copy keeps in-frame clones and lacks some. Of 110,000 to 150,000 clones detected, 85% to 95% appear once; the ten largest clones hold just over 5%. Study-wide results and caveats: The CD4 TCRs associated with vaccination extended across spike and predominated at 160-218 and 743-854.

V was shortened by 8 bases and J by 9 bases, with 16 bases between the two germline ends. The CDR3 runs 12 residues. Germline lookup yields CDR1 MNHEY and CDR2 SVGAGI. Of note for this clone: Its antigen is still unknown.

The genes are TRBV6-5 and TRBJ1-1; the D is unclear. The specimen comprised peripheral blood, sampled on day 0 of AZD1222 vaccination. The sequence came from an adult in good health. The CDR3 is CASRAGLFQAFF. For the CDR3, the DNA is TGTGCCAGCCGCGCCGGGTTGTTTCAAGCTTTCTTT.